This entry lists 25 T cell receptor beta chains sequenced from one sample in a study of blood T cell repertoires in COVID-19. Profiled with immunoSEQ multiplex PCR; TCRdb holds only in-frame clones, not every one. The table has about 40,000 clones, 80% to 90% seen once. The specimen sequenced was peripheral blood. These receptors were taken from a human donor in a cohort sampled during active COVID-19.

This sequence joins TRBV5-8 and TRBJ1-1, with a weak D call TRBD1 (5 bases). V gave up 5 bases and J gave up 4 bases, with 18 bases separating them. Germline V lookup: CDR1 SGHTS, CDR2 YDEGEE. This CDR3 region has 15 residues. The CDR3 DNA is TGTGCCAGCAGGCCGGAGGGGCGGGGGTCCACTGAAGCTTTCTTT. Its translation is CASRPEGRGSTEAFF.

There are a few counts of this clone. The chain recombines TRBV29-1 with TRBJ2-7; D unresolved. The CDR3 is 12 residues long. The ends were cut back, 7 bases at V and 0 bases at J, with 10 bases in the middle. Germline V gene sequence: CDR1 SQVTM, CDR2 ANQGSEA. In DNA, the CDR3 is TGCAGCGCTACCGTGAGCTCCTACGAGCAGTACTTC. Encoded protein: CSATVSSYEQYF.

This chain connects TRBV20-1 to TRBJ2-3; 9 bases line up with TRBD1. The J segment lost 1 base and the V segment lost 3 bases, leaving 5 bases of the junction unmatched. CDR1 is DFQATT and CDR2 is SNEGSKA in the germline V gene (reference sequence). The CDR3 has 15 residues. As DNA, the CDR3 is TGCAGTGCTAGTCTCCGGGACAGGGGCACAGATACGCAGTATTTT. This encodes CSASLRDRGTDTQYF.

This clone was seen a handful of times. The CDR3 loop reads CASKRTARTEAFF. For the CDR3, the DNA is TGTGCCAGCAAACGGACAGCGCGCACTGAAGCTTTCTTT. The chain combines TRBV6-5 with TRBJ1-1, with a weak D call TRBD1 (6 bases). V lost 7 bases, J lost 4 bases, and 13 bases lay in between. The germline V gene encodes CDR1 MNHEY and CDR2 SVGAGI. The CDR3 totals 13 residues.

The chain uses TRBV5-6 and TRBJ2-5; D possibly corresponds to TRBD2 (6 bases). Germline lookup yields CDR1 SGHDT and CDR2 YYEEEE. The CDR3 consists of 16 residues. V shed 4 bases and J shed 5 bases, with 21 bases lying between them. This CDR3 reads CASSQQSEGQVETQYF. For the CDR3, the DNA is TGTGCCAGCAGCCAACAATCGGAGGGGCAGGTGGAGACCCAGTACTTC.

The chain is built from TRBV7-3 and TRBJ2-3; possible D gene TRBD1, 7 bases. CDR1 and CDR2 from the germline V gene are SGHTA and FQGTGA. Deletions cut 5 bases from V and 0 bases from J, with 15 bases between. The CDR3 runs 16 residues. The CDR3 DNA reads TGTGCCAGCAGCCCAGGAGGGGGCCGGAGCACAGATACGCAGTATTTT. Its protein product is CASSPGGGRSTDTQYF.

The chain recombines TRBV5-4 with TRBJ2-5; unclear D gene. The germline V and J ends were trimmed by 4 bases and 2 bases, with 12 bases remaining between them. Per germline, CDR1 SGHNT and CDR2 YYREEE (reference sequence). The CDR3 sequence is 14 residues long. DNA of the CDR3: TGTGCCAGCAGCCTTACGAGCTCACAAGAGACCCAGTACTTC. Translating gives CASSLTSSQETQYF. Combining the CDR3 with reference TRBV5-4 and TRBJ2-5 gives the whole variable domain ETGVTQSPTHLIKTRGQQVTLRCSSQSGHNTVSWYQQALGQGPQFIFQYYREEENGRGNFPPRFSGLQFPNYSSELNVNALELDDSALYLCASSLTSSQETQYFGPGTRLLVL.

This rearrangement joins TRBV2 to TRBJ2-7, with 13 bases that match TRBD2. Losses at the gene ends were 6 bases for V and 9 bases for J; bases not matched to a gene: 17. CDR1 SNHLY and CDR2 FYNNEI come from the germline V gene. This CDR3 has 17 residues. The CDR3 is CASRSGSPGLAGPGQYF. The CDR3 DNA follows: TGTGCCAGCAGATCCGGCTCACCGGGACTAGCGGGGCCCGGGCAGTACTTC.

The chain couples TRBV2 to TRBJ1-2; D is ambiguous. This CDR3 has 13 amino acids. Germline loops: CDR1 SNHLY, CDR2 FYNNEI. The V end was cut by 3 bases, the J end by 2 bases, with 7 bases between. The CDR3 protein is CASSELGNYGYTF. The CDR3 coding sequence is TGTGCCAGCAGTGAGCTCGGGAACTATGGCTACACCTTC.

This clone was seen a handful of times. Other nucleotide sequences from this sample produce the same CDR3. The chain links TRBV7-3 to TRBJ1-1, with 11 bases fitting TRBD1. In germline, CDR1 is SGHTA, CDR2 FQGTGA. The length of the CDR3 is 14 residues. The J segment lost 4 bases and the V segment lost 6 bases, leaving 4 bases of the junction unmatched. CDR3 residues: CASSSGTGGTEAFF. The CDR3 bases are TGTGCCAGCAGTTCCGGGACAGGGGGCACTGAAGCTTTCTTT. Together with reference TRBV7-3 and TRBJ1-1, the CDR3 gives the full variable domain: GAGVSQTPSNKVTEKGKYVELRCDPISGHTALYWYRQSLGQGPEFLIYFQGTGAADDSGLPNDRFFAVRPEGSVSTLKIQRTERGDSAVYLCASSSGTGGTEAFFGQGTRLTVV.

This rearrangement joins TRBV5-1 to TRBJ2-2; 10 bases line up with TRBD2. The CDR3 loop spans 16 amino acids. Germline-derived CDR1 and CDR2 are SGHRS and YFSETQ. The V segment lost 4 bases and the J segment 4 bases; nucleotides outside the gene matches: 7. The CDR3 sequence: CASSPQRGGPTGELFF. CDR3 in DNA: TGCGCCAGCAGCCCTCAGCGGGGGGGCCCCACCGGGGAGCTGTTTTTT. Full variable domain (remainder filled in from reference TRBV5-1 and TRBJ2-2): KAGVTQTPRYLIKTRGQQVTLSCSPISGHRSVSWYQQTPGQGLQFLFEYFSETQRNKGNFPGRFSGRQFSNSRSEMNVSTLELGDSALYLCASSPQRGGPTGELFFGEGSRLTVL.

The V gene is TRBV3-1 (or the pseudogene TRBV3-2), the J gene TRBJ2-7; possibly TRBD1 for D (5 bases). This CDR3 has 15 residues. Trimming shortened V by 1 base and J by 3 bases, and 13 bases separated the two germline ends. Germline V lookup: CDR1 LGHDT, CDR2 YNNKEL (reference sequence). The chain's CDR3 is CASSQGDDSYYEQYF. The CDR3 DNA reads as TGTGCCAGCAGCCAAGGTGATGACAGTTACTACGAGCAGTACTTC.

The V and J genes are TRBV7-8 and TRBJ2-5, with D perhaps TRBD1 (6 bases). From germline, CDR1 is SGHVS and CDR2 FQNEAQ. The CDR3 runs 18 residues. The V end lost 4 bases, the J end lost 4 bases, and 25 bases lay between the germline ends. The CDR3 protein is CASSSRMTGTRRRETQYF. DNA for the CDR3: TGTGCCAGCAGCTCCCGGATGACTGGGACACGGAGGAGAGAGACCCAGTACTTC. Full variable domain (remainder filled in from reference TRBV7-8 and TRBJ2-5): GAGVSQSPRYKVAKRGQDVALRCDPISGHVSLFWYQQALGQGPEFLTYFQNEAQLDKSGLPSDRFFAERPEGSVSTLKIQRTQQEDSAVYLCASSSRMTGTRRRETQYFGPGTRLLVL.

The sample holds many counts of this clone. The V gene is TRBV5-1, the J gene TRBJ1-2; 10 bases are a match to TRBD1. The V gene end was trimmed by 3 bases and the J gene end by 5 bases; junction bases not matched to a gene: 1. CDR1 and CDR2 from the germline V gene are SGHRS and YFSETQ. CDR3 size: 13 residues. CDR3 DNA sequence: TGCGCCAGCAGCTCGGGACAGGGGTATGGCTACACCTTC. The encoded protein is CASSSGQGYGYTF. Complete variable domain (other parts from reference TRBV5-1 and TRBJ1-2): KAGVTQTPRYLIKTRGQQVTLSCSPISGHRSVSWYQQTPGQGLQFLFEYFSETQRNKGNFPGRFSGRQFSNSRSEMNVSTLELGDSALYLCASSSGQGYGYTFGSGTRLTVV.

The CDR3 nucleotides read TGTGCCAGCACCCCCGAAGCGGGGGACTCCTACAATGAGCAGTTCTTC. Protein: CASTPEAGDSYNEQFF. The chain couples TRBV25-1 to TRBJ2-1, with 8 bases that match TRBD2. The V gene end was trimmed by 7 bases and the J gene end by 0 bases; junction bases not matched to a gene: 8. CDR1 is MGHDK and CDR2 is SYGVNS in the germline V gene. This CDR3 contains 16 residues.

This clone was picked up one time. V gene TRBV10-3 combines with J gene TRBJ1-1; TRBD1 aligns across 7 bases. Germline CDR1 ENHRY, CDR2 SYGVKD. CDR3 length: 13 amino acids. With V trimmed by 6 bases and J by 4 bases, 5 bases remained unmatched. The CDR3 loop reads CAIRTGKTTEAFF. In DNA, the CDR3 is TGTGCCATCAGGACAGGGAAAACCACTGAAGCTTTCTTT.

V usage is TRBV18 and J usage is TRBJ2-7, with unresolved D. CDR3 length equals 11 residues. Germline CDR1 reads KGHSH; CDR2 reads LQKENI. Trimming shortened V by 4 bases and J by 9 bases, and 10 bases separated the two germline ends. In DNA, the CDR3 is TGTGCCAGCTCACTTATCCCCGGGCAGTACTTC. Its translation is CASSLIPGQYF.

The chain combines TRBV7-8 with TRBJ2-7; 7 bases are shared with TRBD1. Germline CDR1 is SGHVS and CDR2 is FQNEAQ. The V gene end was trimmed by 4 bases and the J gene end by 0 bases; junction bases not matched to a gene: 3. There are 14 residues in the CDR3. The CDR3: CASSSRDSSYEQYF. CDR3 nucleotides: TGTGCCAGCAGCTCTAGGGACAGCTCCTACGAGCAGTACTTC.

The V call is TRBV3-1 (or the pseudogene TRBV3-2), the J call TRBJ2-1; 8 bases map to TRBD2. The germline V gene encodes CDR1 LGHDT and CDR2 YNNKEL (reference sequence). The V and J ends lost 1 base and 10 bases, in that order; junction bases with no gene match: 6. The CDR3 totals 14 residues. The CDR3 loop reads CASSQGRGGGEQFF. The CDR3 DNA sequence: TGTGCCAGCAGCCAAGGTCGGGGGGGCGGGGAGCAGTTCTTC.

The chain recombines TRBV7-3 with TRBJ2-5, with D possibly being TRBD1 (5 bases). CDR1 and CDR2 from the germline V gene are SGHTA and FQGTGA. Trimming left V 4 bases short and J 2 bases short, with 8 bases between. This CDR3 comprises 13 residues. The CDR3 spells CASSSRQQETQYF. The CDR3 DNA reads as TGTGCCAGCAGCTCCAGACAGCAAGAGACCCAGTACTTC.

This chain uses TRBV12-3 or TRBV12-4 with TRBJ2-3; perhaps TRBD2 as D (5 bases). The CDR3 is 12 amino acids. V lost 6 bases to trimming and J lost 6 bases, with 10 bases between them. DNA for the CDR3: TGTGCCAGCAGCCCCCCGGGGGATACGCAGTATTTT. Translated, it gives CASSPPGDTQYF.

The rearrangement joins TRBV4-1 to TRBJ2-2, with 9 bases matching TRBD1. Trimming cost V 6 bases and J 4 bases; bases outside gene matches: 6. Germline V CDR1 and CDR2: MGHRA, YSYEKL. The CDR3 has 15 residues. CDR3 nucleotides: TGCGCCAGCAGTATACAGGGGGCTGGCACCGGGGAGCTGTTTTTT. Translating gives CASSIQGAGTGELFF.

This chain connects TRBV18 to TRBJ2-2, with 10 bases matching TRBD2. Germline CDR1 KGHSH, CDR2 LQKENI. This CDR3 has 17 amino acids. V dropped 3 bases and J dropped 3; count of bases not matched to a gene: 7. CDR3 coding DNA: TGTGCCAGCTCACCGCGAAGCGGGGGGGAAGACACCGGGGAGCTGTTTTTT. Translating it yields CASSPRSGGEDTGELFF. Looking up the rest from reference TRBV18 and TRBJ2-2 gives the full variable domain: NAGVMQNPRHLVRRRGQEARLRCSPMKGHSHVYWYRQLPEEGLKFMVYLQKENIIDESGMPKERFSAEFPKEGPSILRIQQVVRGDSAAYFCASSPRSGGEDTGELFFGEGSRLTVL.

The chain uses TRBV4-1 and TRBJ2-3, with 8 bases aligning to TRBD2. Trimming cost V 1 base and J 1 base; bases outside gene matches: 7. Germline CDR1 MGHRA, CDR2 YSYEKL. The CDR3 loop spans 17 amino acids. The CDR3 DNA sequence: TGCGCCAGCAGCCAAGCTCCGGCGGGGGGACGCACAGATACGCAGTATTTT. Its protein is CASSQAPAGGRTDTQYF.

The genes are TRBV18 and TRBJ2-3, with TRBD2 matching 7 bases. CDR3 length: 14 residues. With V trimmed by 0 bases and J by 9 bases, 6 bases remained unmatched. Germline lookup yields CDR1 KGHSH and CDR2 LQKENI. The CDR3 region has the DNA TGTGCCAGCTCACCACCCGTTAGGGGACTAACGCAGTATTTT. It codes for CASSPPVRGLTQYF.